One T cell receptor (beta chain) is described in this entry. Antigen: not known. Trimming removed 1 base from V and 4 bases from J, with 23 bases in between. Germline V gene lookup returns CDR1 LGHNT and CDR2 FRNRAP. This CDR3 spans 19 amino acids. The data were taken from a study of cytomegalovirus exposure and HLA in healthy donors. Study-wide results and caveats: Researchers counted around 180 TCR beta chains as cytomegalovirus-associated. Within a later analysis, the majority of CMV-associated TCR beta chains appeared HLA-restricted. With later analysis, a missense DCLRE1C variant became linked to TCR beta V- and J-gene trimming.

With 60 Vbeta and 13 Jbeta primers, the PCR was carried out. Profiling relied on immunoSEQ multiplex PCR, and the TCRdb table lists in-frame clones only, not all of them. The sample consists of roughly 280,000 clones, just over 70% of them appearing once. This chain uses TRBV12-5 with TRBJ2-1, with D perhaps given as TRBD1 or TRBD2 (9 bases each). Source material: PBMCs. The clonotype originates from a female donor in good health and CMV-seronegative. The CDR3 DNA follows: TGTGCTAGTGGTTTGGGGGGGACAGGGTCCCTAGCGGGGTACAATGAGCAGTTCTTC. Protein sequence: CASGLGGTGSLAGYNEQFF. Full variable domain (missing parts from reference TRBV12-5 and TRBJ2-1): DARVTQTPRHKVTEMGQEVTMRCQPILGHNTVFWYRQTMMQGLELLAYFRNRAPLDDSGMPKDRFSAEMPDATLATLKIQPSEPRDSAVYFCASGLGGTGSLAGYNEQFFGPGTRLTVL.